This T cell receptor beta chain emerged from a study of shared clonotypes between healthy human individuals. As for the study in general: The donors, a couple of women and a few men, were aged 18 to 49.

It was across several immunoSEQ plates that each subset's genomic DNA was evenly split. DNA at around 200 ng, 25,000 to 35,000 T cell genomes, went into sorted-subset replicate PCRs. TCRdb's table, derived via immunoSEQ multiplex PCR, lists solely in-frame clones and lacks some. The data hold approximately 1.5 million clones, with around 98.5% observed a single time. CDR1 is SNHLY and CDR2 is FYNNEI in the germline V gene. V was trimmed by 3 bases and J by 10 bases, leaving 13 bases between them. The CDR3 covers 13 residues. This TCR was recovered from a man aged 30 to 45 in good health. The sequenced material came from naive CD4+ T cells sorted from blood. Subset denoted: CD45RA+ positively selected. The chain carries TRBV2 and TRBJ2-1, with D possibly TRBD1 on 5 matching bases. In nucleotides, the CDR3 is TGTGCCAGCAGTGACAGGGCTCAAGGGGAGCAGTTCTTC. Its translation is CASSDRAQGEQFF. The full variable domain, with the rest looked up from reference TRBV2 and TRBJ2-1, is EPEVTQTPSHQVTQMGQEVILRCVPISNHLYFYWYRQILGQKVEFLVSFYNNEISEKSEIFDDQFSVERPDGSNFTLKIRSTKLEDSAMYFCASSDRAQGEQFFGPGTRLTVL.